This T cell receptor beta chain derives from a study of T cell responses to AZD1222 COVID-19 vaccine. Note on this clone: Its antigen is still unknown. Other DNA sequences in the same sample also yield this CDR3.

Study findings and constraints: In a largely white British group with more females than males, clonal diversity was possibly underestimated. The study sampled repertoires only after the peak T cell response. Spike-specific TCRs gained breadth and depth after people received two AZD1222 doses.

The junction had 5 bases not matched to a gene; V was cut back by 6 bases and J by 6 bases. Germline CDR1 is SQVTM and CDR2 is ANQGSEA. The length of the CDR3 is 12 residues. Using immunoSEQ multiplex PCR, the repertoire was profiled, and TCRdb retains in-frame clones only, with some absent. The sample data list 150,000 or so clones. The chain links TRBV29-1 to TRBJ2-7, with 10 bases lining up with TRBD1. The TCR was taken from an adult in good health. The specimen was peripheral blood. The CDR3 protein is CSVPRTGGEQYF. CDR3 DNA: TGCAGCGTCCCGAGGACAGGGGGCGAGCAGTACTTC.